This is a list of T cell receptor beta chains from one sample in a study of OX40 agonist ivuxolimab in advanced cancers. The method was immunoSEQ multiplex PCR; TCRdb's version includes in-frame clones alone and lacks a portion of them. The table shows 80,000 to 95,000 clones, with roughly nine tenths occurring only once. Sample: CD4+ or CD8+ T cells sorted from blood, taken in a trial of the OX40 agonist ivuxolimab. The receptors stem from an adult with an advanced solid tumor such as melanoma, head and neck, liver or kidney cancer. Both conserved end residues are part of each CDR3. D genes are given only for firm matches. Clone size is not always given. Where it is, it says once, few, many or a class for expanded clones.

J gene | D gene | V gene | clone size | CDR3 protein | CDR3 DNA
TRBJ2-7 | TRBD2 | TRBV7-6 | NA | CASSFRPGTSAYEQYF | TGTGCCAGCAGCTTCCGTCCCGGGACTAGCGCCTACGAGCAGTACTTC
TRBJ2-1 | NA | TRBV30 | NA | CAWSTASDGGGEQFF | TGTGCCTGGAGTACCGCCAGCGACGGAGGGGGTGAGCAGTTCTTC
TRBJ2-6 | NA | TRBV6-6 | NA | CASRGQDRSGANVLTF | TGTGCCAGCAGGGGGCAGGACCGGTCTGGGGCCAACGTCCTGACTTTC
TRBJ2-3 | TRBD2 | TRBV5-6 | NA | CASSSGLAGMTSTDTQYF | TGTGCCAGCAGCTCGGGACTAGCGGGGATGACTAGCACAGATACGCAGTATTTT
TRBJ2-5 | TRBD2 | TRBV13 | NA | CASSSPGLGMETQYF | TGTGCCAGCAGCTCTCCGGGACTAGGTATGGAGACCCAGTACTTC
TRBJ1-1 | NA | TRBV5-1 | once | CASRLSQGTGTEAFF | TGCGCCAGCAGACTAAGCCAGGGGACGGGCACTGAAGCTTTCTTT
TRBJ2-1 | NA | TRBV9 | NA | CASSVELGPGLFF | TGTGCCAGCAGCGTAGAGCTAGGGCCGGGACTCTTCTTC
TRBJ2-7 | TRBD2 | TRBV30 | NA | CAWSRLAGGEQYF | TGTGCCTGGAGCCGACTAGCGGGAGGCGAGCAGTACTTC
TRBJ2-5 | NA | TRBV5-6 | NA | CASSLADPLATQYF | TGTGCCAGCAGCTTGGCCGACCCCTTGGCGACCCAGTACTTC
TRBJ2-5 | TRBD1 | TRBV18 | NA | CASSPLPRTGLNVETQYF | TGTGCCAGCTCACCACTACCCCGGACAGGGTTGAATGTAGAGACCCAGTACTTC